One sample yielded the 32 T cell receptor beta chains listed below, sequenced in a study of CD8 T cells in ankylosing spondylitis. TCRdb re-analysed the 5' RACE reads in MiXCR, keeping a single row per CDR3 protein. This sample has about 130,000 distinct CDR3 sequences; approximately 17% occur once, and the top ten carry roughly a third. Study findings and constraints: Characteristic of ankylosing spondylitis blood, it appeared, was a TCR beta motif comprising about eight highly homologous variants.

Their antigen targets remain unknown. Material for sequencing was blood, either unsorted or a sorted T cell fraction (not recorded which). The receptors were sampled from a male donor with ankylosing spondylitis.

This clonotype was seen more than once but under ten times. V usage is TRBV28 and J usage is TRBJ1-4, with D hard to call. Trimming shortened V by 3 bases and J by 0 bases, and 14 bases separated the two germline ends. The CDR3 sequence is 17 residues long. From germline, CDR1 is MDHEN and CDR2 SYDVKM. The CDR3 reads CASSFSMPPPTNEKLFF. The CDR3 coding sequence is TGTGCCAGCAGTTTTAGTATGCCCCCCCCAACTAATGAAAAACTGTTTTTT.

This clonotype was picked up a small number of times. This chain links TRBV6-2 or TRBV6-3 with TRBJ2-7, with 10 positions matching TRBD2. The CDR3 length is 19 residues. CDR1 is MNHEY and CDR2 is SVGEGT in the germline V gene. With 5 bases clipped from V and 0 bases from J, the junction kept 16 bases outside the gene matches. In nucleotides, the CDR3 is TGTGCCAGCAGTACCCCCGCGACTAGCGGGCCTAGTCCCTCCTACGAGCAGTACTTC. Its protein is CASSTPATSGPSPSYEQYF.

The J gene is TRBJ2-1, the V gene TRBV24-1; 12 nucleotides match TRBD2. Germline V gives CDR1 KGHDR, CDR2 SFDVKD. The CDR3 consists of 16 residues. V was clipped by 4 bases and J by 5 bases; unmatched bases: 5. Here the CDR3 DNA reads TGTGCCACCAGTGACCGGACTAGCGGGAACCACAATGAGCAGTTCTTC. This gives the protein CATSDRTSGNHNEQFF.

CDR3 sequence (DNA): TGCAGCGTTGAGGACGGGACAGGGAAACAGTACTTC. It codes for CSVEDGTGKQYF. The J gene is TRBJ2-7, the V gene TRBV29-1; 9 bases match TRBD1. CDR1 SQVTM and CDR2 ANQGSEA come from the germline V gene. The V gene end was trimmed by 3 bases and the J gene end by 10 bases; junction bases not matched to a gene: 7. The CDR3 totals 12 residues.

This clonotype was seen at least ten times. The V call is TRBV28, the J call TRBJ1-1; 10 bases map to TRBD1. Germline loops: CDR1 MDHEN, CDR2 SYDVKM. The CDR3 has 16 amino acids. Trimming took 3 bases from V and 4 from J; bases not matched to a gene: 8. CDR3 amino acids: CASSFVEGQGTTEAFF. Here the CDR3 DNA reads TGTGCCAGCAGTTTTGTGGAGGGACAGGGGACCACTGAAGCTTTCTTT. Based on the CDR3 plus reference TRBV28 and TRBJ1-1, the full variable domain is DVKVTQSSRYLVKRTGEKVFLECVQDMDHENMFWYRQDPGLGLRLIYFSYDVKMKEKGDIPEGYSVSREKKERFSLILESASTNQTSMYLCASSFVEGQGTTEAFFGQGTRLTVV.

The rearrangement joins TRBV29-1 to TRBJ2-6; no clear D. Trimming pared 6 bases from V and 6 bases from J, leaving 15 bases between. The CDR3 runs 14 residues. CDR1 and CDR2 from the germline V gene are SQVTM and ANQGSEA. As DNA, the CDR3 is TGCAGCGTGTGGGCCAGCTACGAGGCCAACGTCCTGACTTTC. It is translated as CSVWASYEANVLTF.

The chain links TRBV28 to TRBJ1-6; 10 nucleotides line up with TRBD1. Germline V lookup: CDR1 MDHEN, CDR2 SYDVKM. After removal of 3 bases from V and 10 bases from J, the junction contained 15 bases not matched to a gene. The CDR3 contains 18 residues. CDR3 sequence (DNA): TGTGCCAGCAGTTTCTGGACAGGGGGAGATTTAGGGCCGTCACCCCTCCACTTT. Translating gives CASSFWTGGDLGPSPLHF.

This clonotype came up a few times. The chain's CDR3 is CASSQDRWSLDDEQYF. The CDR3 bases are TGTGCCAGCAGCCAAGACCGGTGGAGTTTGGATGACGAGCAGTACTTC. This chain joins TRBV4-2 and TRBJ2-7; D not resolved. Trimming cost V 0 bases and J 5 bases, with 17 bases left between them. The CDR3 consists of 16 residues. The germline V gene has CDR1 LGHNA and CDR2 YNFKEQ.

This clonotype was detected a few times. V gene TRBV4-2 combines with J gene TRBJ1-2; no firm D call. Per germline, CDR1 LGHNA and CDR2 YNFKEQ. The germline V and J ends were trimmed by 3 bases and 4 bases, with 12 bases remaining between them. There are 14 residues in the CDR3. The CDR3: CASSQVSGGYGYTF. The CDR3 nucleotides read TGTGCCAGCAGCCAGGTCAGTGGAGGCTATGGCTACACCTTC.

A few counts support this clonotype. The chain uses TRBV11-2 and TRBJ1-1; D possibly corresponds to TRBD1 (5 bases). The length of the CDR3 is 17 residues. V shed 1 base and J shed 1 base, with 16 bases lying between them. Germline V CDR1 and CDR2: SGHAT, FQNNGV. CDR3 loop: CASSLGGGRKGNTEAFF. The CDR3, as DNA: TGTGCCAGCAGCTTAGGGGGCGGACGCAAAGGGAACACTGAAGCTTTCTTT.

The chain recombines TRBV7-3 with TRBJ2-1; 8 bases are a match to TRBD2. CDR1 and CDR2 from the germline V gene are SGHTA and FQGTGA. Trimming cost V 6 bases and J 8 bases; bases outside gene matches: 9. The CDR3 runs 14 residues. CDR3 in DNA: TGTGCCAGCAGATCGGGAGGGCCTTTGGATGAGCAGTTCTTC. This codes for CASRSGGPLDEQFF. The full variable domain, its missing parts supplied by reference TRBV7-3 and TRBJ2-1, is GAGVSQTPSNKVTEKGKYVELRCDPISGHTALYWYRQSLGQGPEFLIYFQGTGAADDSGLPNDRFFAVRPEGSVSTLKIQRTERGDSAVYLCASRSGGPLDEQFFGPGTRLTVL.

J is TRBJ2-7 and V is TRBV6-1, with a tentative D call TRBD1 (6 bases). The germline V gene has CDR1 MNHNS and CDR2 SASEGT. The CDR3 contains 16 residues. The V gene lost 7 bases and the J gene lost 1 base, with 20 bases spanning the gap. CDR3 loop: CASNPRGSFGSYEQYF. CDR3 DNA sequence: TGTGCCAGCAACCCAAGGGGGTCTTTTGGGTCCTACGAGCAGTACTTC.

This chain connects TRBV4-1 to TRBJ1-2; 7 nucleotides match TRBD1. The junction had 13 bases not matched to a gene; V was cut back by 4 bases and J by 8 bases. This CDR3 spans 15 amino acids. Germline CDR1 MGHRA, CDR2 YSYEKL. The CDR3 bases are TGCGCCAGCAGCCTCTCGACAGGGCTCATTGAGGGCTACACCTTC. Protein sequence: CASSLSTGLIEGYTF.

This chain's CDR3 is CASSPSVSGGNTIYF. The CDR3 bases are TGTGCCAGCAGCCCCTCGGTGTCAGGCGGAAACACCATATATTTT. The chain carries TRBV5-4 and TRBJ1-3; D is undetermined. The germline V gene has CDR1 SGHNT and CDR2 YYREEE (reference sequence). The V and J ends lost 4 bases and 4 bases respectively, with 15 bases between them. This CDR3 contains 15 residues.

The chain uses TRBV9 and TRBJ2-1; D is unclear. V lost 1 base, J lost 6 bases, and 11 bases lay in between. Germline CDR1 and CDR2: SGDLS and YYNGEE. The CDR3 is made up of 14 amino acids. This CDR3 is CASSVLGRGNEQFF. DNA for the CDR3: TGTGCCAGCAGCGTATTGGGCAGAGGCAATGAGCAGTTCTTC.

This clonotype has more than one count but fewer than ten. In DNA form, the CDR3 reads TGTGCCAGCGGGCCAGAAGTCTATGGCTACACCTTC. Translated: CASGPEVYGYTF. The chain links TRBV2 to TRBJ1-2, with unresolved D. Between the trimmed V and J ends, which lost 8 bases and 4 bases, there was a span of 11 bases. The CDR3 is 12 residues long. Germline V lookup: CDR1 SNHLY, CDR2 FYNNEI.

This clonotype was picked up a small number of times. This rearrangement joins TRBV28 to TRBJ2-4; TRBD2 matches at 8 bases. Trimming took 7 bases from V and 3 from J; bases not matched to a gene: 5. From germline, CDR1 is MDHEN and CDR2 SYDVKM. The CDR3 extends over 14 amino acids. The CDR3 is CASKRESGKNIQYF. In nucleotides, the CDR3 is TGTGCCAGCAAGCGGGAGTCGGGCAAAAACATTCAGTACTTC.

This clonotype was observed a handful of times. The rearrangement links TRBV7-9 to TRBJ2-7; D is ambiguous. The CDR3 is 12 amino acids. CDR1 is SEHNR and CDR2 is FQNEAQ in the germline V gene (reference sequence). V lost 4 bases, J lost 3 bases, and 7 bases lay in between. The CDR3 spells CASSSQIYEQYF. The DNA of the CDR3 is TGTGCCAGCAGCTCCCAAATCTACGAGCAGTACTTC. The variable domain in full, completed from reference TRBV7-9 and TRBJ2-7, reads DTGVSQNPRHKITKRGQNVTFRCDPISEHNRLYWYRQTLGQGPEFLTYFQNEAQLEKSRLLSDRFSAERPKGSFSTLEIQRTEQGDSAMYLCASSSQIYEQYFGPGTRLTVT.

The chain has TRBV27 and TRBJ1-1; D may be TRBD1 (5 bases). Per germline, CDR1 MNHEY and CDR2 SMNVEV (reference sequence). Deletions cut 2 bases from V and 6 bases from J, with 10 bases between. This CDR3 has 13 residues. The CDR3 spells CASSLRGRPEAFF. The CDR3 DNA sequence: TGTGCCAGCAGTTTAAGGGGTCGGCCTGAAGCTTTCTTT.

This clonotype has more than one count but fewer than ten. This sequence joins TRBV2 and TRBJ2-3, with D possibly matching TRBD2 (6 bases). CDR1 and CDR2 from the germline V gene are SNHLY and FYNNEI. This CDR3 has 16 residues. V lost 6 bases and J lost 5, with 21 bases in between. The CDR3: CASRERTGIGGDTQYF. The CDR3 DNA reads TGTGCCAGCAGAGAGAGGACCGGAATCGGGGGAGATACGCAGTATTTT.

CDR3 protein: CASRPVGGAFQETQYF. CDR3 sequence (DNA): TGTGCCAGCAGACCCGTCGGGGGGGCATTCCAAGAGACCCAGTACTTC. The chain combines TRBV7-9 with TRBJ2-5; the match to TRBD2 covers 8 bases. In germline, CDR1 is SEHNR, CDR2 FQNEAQ (reference sequence). There are 16 residues in the CDR3. The V segment lost 6 bases and the J segment 1 base; nucleotides outside the gene matches: 10.

This chain connects TRBV27 to TRBJ1-1; D unresolved. The CDR3 runs 14 residues. V was pared by 8 bases and J by 1 base, with 14 bases between. Germline values: CDR1 MNHEY, CDR2 SMNVEV (reference sequence). This CDR3 is CASHVHPRNTEAFF. For the CDR3, the DNA is TGTGCCAGCCATGTACACCCACGGAACACTGAAGCTTTCTTT.

The rearrangement uses TRBV28 and TRBJ2-7; D remains unclear. The CDR3 is 14 residues long. In germline, CDR1 is MDHEN, CDR2 SYDVKM. V lost 6 bases to trimming and J lost 0 bases, with 12 bases between them. The CDR3 loop reads CASSPIWSSYEQYF. CDR3 nucleotide sequence: TGTGCCAGCAGCCCAATATGGAGCTCCTACGAGCAGTACTTC.

The table lists this clonotype with a few counts. This chain connects TRBV6-5 to TRBJ2-7; either TRBD1 or TRBD2 may supply D (5 bases each). This CDR3 has 13 amino acids. Per germline, CDR1 MNHEY and CDR2 SVGAGI. Trimming cost V 0 bases and J 6 bases, with 9 bases left between them. CDR3 bases: TGTGCCAGCAGTTACTCGGGACGACGCGAGCAGTACTTC. Protein sequence: CASSYSGRREQYF.

This chain uses TRBV20-1 with TRBJ2-5; D may match TRBD1 or TRBD2 (5 bases each). V was pared by 7 bases and J by 1 base, with 22 bases between. The CDR3 covers 16 residues. Germline values: CDR1 DFQATT, CDR2 SNEGSKA (reference sequence). This CDR3 is CSVNRLMWDRQETQYF. The CDR3 coding sequence is TGCAGTGTTAACCGCCTAATGTGGGACCGCCAAGAGACCCAGTACTTC.

Only a few counts were recorded for this clonotype. The chain joins TRBV27 to TRBJ1-1; D remains ambiguous. This CDR3 contains 17 residues. Germline CDR1 and CDR2: MNHEY and SMNVEV (reference sequence). V was trimmed by 0 bases and J by 3 bases, leaving 17 bases between them. CDR3: CASSLSIRAYRDTEAFF. DNA for the CDR3: TGTGCCAGCAGTTTATCGATCCGGGCGTACCGGGACACTGAAGCTTTCTTT.

This chain uses TRBV12-3 or TRBV12-4 with TRBJ1-1; tentatively, D is TRBD1 (5 bases). CDR3 length: 14 residues. V gave up 3 bases and J gave up 4 bases, with 12 bases separating them. CDR3 in DNA: TGTGCCAGCAGTTTCTTAGGGGTTCGCACTGAAGCTTTCTTT. It yields the protein CASSFLGVRTEAFF.

This chain joins TRBV27 and TRBJ2-7; possibly TRBD1 or TRBD2 for D (6 bases each). This CDR3 is built from 14 residues. The V gene lost 4 bases and the J gene lost 2 bases, with 12 bases spanning the gap. From germline, CDR1 is MNHEY and CDR2 SMNVEV (reference sequence). The DNA for the CDR3 is TGTGCCAGCAGTTATAGGGGGGCCGCCTACGAGCAGTACTTC. Protein product: CASSYRGAAYEQYF.

The rearrangement uses TRBV18 and TRBJ2-7; 8 bases map to TRBD1. The CDR3 extends over 14 amino acids. Per the germline V gene, CDR1 is KGHSH and CDR2 is LQKENI. V dropped 1 base and J dropped 5; count of bases not matched to a gene: 4. The CDR3 here is CASSPLDRVNEQYF. The CDR3 nucleotides are TGTGCCAGCTCACCACTGGACAGGGTCAACGAGCAGTACTTC.

V gene TRBV4-1 combines with J gene TRBJ2-1; TRBD2 aligns across 9 bases. The V and J ends lost 0 bases and 9 bases, in that order; junction bases with no gene match: 12. Germline V CDR1 and CDR2: MGHRA, YSYEKL. CDR3 size: 17 residues. The CDR3: CASSQDNSGGQRGEQFF. CDR3 nucleotides: TGCGCCAGCAGCCAAGATAATAGCGGGGGACAGCGAGGTGAGCAGTTCTTC.

This clonotype was seen a handful of times. The chain is built from TRBV6-6 and TRBJ1-4, with D possibly being TRBD1 (6 bases). Between the trimmed V and J ends, which lost 4 bases and 8 bases, there was a span of 11 bases. The CDR3 is 13 residues long. Per the germline V gene, CDR1 is MNHNY and CDR2 is SVGAGI (reference sequence). CDR3 amino acids: CASSSGRGEKLFF. As DNA, the CDR3 is TGTGCCAGCAGTTCGGGCAGGGGCGAAAAACTGTTTTTT.

This clonotype has only a few counts. The V gene is TRBV28, the J gene TRBJ1-1, with a tentative D call TRBD1 (5 bases). Per the germline V gene, CDR1 is MDHEN and CDR2 is SYDVKM. The V and J ends lost 5 bases and 10 bases respectively, with 20 bases between them. CDR3 length: 14 residues. In DNA, the CDR3 is TGTGCCAGCAGTACAACATGGGGGTCGCTCGGAGCTTTCTTT. Translation gives CASSTTWGSLGAFF.